This T cell receptor (beta chain) comes out of a study of cytomegalovirus exposure and HLA in healthy donors. A multiplex PCR was run with 60 Vbeta primers and 13 Jbeta primers. Measured with immunoSEQ multiplex PCR; TCRdb has only the in-frame clones, and not every one. Here the sample spans some 190,000 clones, around 82% being singletons. This TCR was recovered from a woman aged 25 to 39 in good health and CMV-seropositive. Sequenced input: PBMCs.

The DNA of the CDR3 is TGTGCCAGCAGCTCGGGACTCCCGAATTCACCCCTCCACTTT. Protein: CASSSGLPNSPLHF. The rearrangement uses TRBV5-4 and TRBJ1-6; weak D call: TRBD1 (5 bases). V was clipped by 3 bases and J by 7 bases, with 11 bases between them. Germline V gene lookup returns CDR1 SGHNT and CDR2 YYREEE (reference sequence). The CDR3 spans 14 residues.